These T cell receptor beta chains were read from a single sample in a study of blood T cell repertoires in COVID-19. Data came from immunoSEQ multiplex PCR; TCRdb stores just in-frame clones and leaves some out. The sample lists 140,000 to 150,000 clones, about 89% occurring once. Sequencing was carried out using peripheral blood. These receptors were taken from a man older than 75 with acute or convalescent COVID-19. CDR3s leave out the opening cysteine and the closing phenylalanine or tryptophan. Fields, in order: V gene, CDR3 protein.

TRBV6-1,ASSDTGVN
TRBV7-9,ASSLLPIQGATSPLH
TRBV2,ASSEVRGGEKLF
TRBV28,ASSLQGAGKLF
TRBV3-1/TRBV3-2,ASSQGGSQY
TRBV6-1,ASSEVDFGGSFFALH
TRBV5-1,ASSLAPAGGIGEQY
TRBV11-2,ASSLAGGPNTDTQY
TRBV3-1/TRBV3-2,ASSTRDRGDYGYT
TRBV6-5,ASSPGGSYNEQF
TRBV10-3,AISLGQDNSPLH
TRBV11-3,ASSLELAAPNEQF
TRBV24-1,ATSDQGSPGGNEQF
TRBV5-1,ASSLPSGTDTQY
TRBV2,ASAGTRERGSYNEQF
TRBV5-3,ARSLGSGLAGPGTDTQY
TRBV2,ASSGTGGEQY
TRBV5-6,ASSLWGVQMNTEAF
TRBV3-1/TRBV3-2,ASSQDADDNSPLH
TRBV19,ASLGGIPETQY
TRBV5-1,ASSLALAGTDTQY
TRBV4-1,ASSQGGAGGRYGYT
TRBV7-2,ASSLGRDQPQH
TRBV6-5,ASSQTGHEAF
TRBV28,ASSFGQASGNTIY
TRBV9,ASRWDREAISNQPQH
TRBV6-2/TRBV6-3,ASTPVAAGGRSYGYT
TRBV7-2,ASSLGDTGELF
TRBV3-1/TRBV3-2,ASSYSGGDTQY
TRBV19,ASSPNSLRAEFYNEQF
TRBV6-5,ASRRGQGAYEQY
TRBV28,ASSSGQGVPYGYT
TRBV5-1,ASSLIHGDNEQY
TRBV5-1,ASSLNMADTEAF
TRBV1,TSSLPAGACLATDTQY
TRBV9,ASSAGDREKLF
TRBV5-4,ASGPKGIAGNTGELF
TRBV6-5,ASGGGGGRTEAF
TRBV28,ATIGGLGSPLH
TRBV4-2,ASSQDRTGGNYGYT
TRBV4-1,ASSQGRTGSGNEQF
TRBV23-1,ASSQPPGALREKLF
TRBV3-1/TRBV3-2,ASSQGTGEAF
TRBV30,AWSATGTTNEKLF
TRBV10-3,AISESGFLSGYT
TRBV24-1,ATSEPPPGPGSNEQF
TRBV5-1,ASSLPGAGEQF
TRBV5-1,ASSSLGGGDGYT
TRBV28,ASSLLGRGGANTGELF
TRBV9,ASSVVSPRLAGTSYEQY
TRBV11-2,ASSLGQTESSGNTIY
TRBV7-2,ASSFLAGDYEQY